The rows below give T cell receptor beta chains drawn from one sample of a study of early T cells in non-severe SARS-CoV-2 infection. Each CDR3 protein is one row after TCRdb ran MiXCR on the 5' RACE reads. The sample yields approximately 23,000 distinct CDR3 sequences, almost 4.5% seen once. Sequences were obtained from whole blood. These receptors all stem from an adult who was a healthcare worker with PCR-confirmed SARS-CoV-2 infection or an uninfected control (not recorded which). The conserved cysteine and the conserved F or W are not part of the CDR3 here. A D gene is named only where the DNA matches it firmly. Size tells how often a clone was seen (once, few, many) or the class of an expanded clone, and some rows leave it out.

V gene: TRBV9
J gene: TRBJ1-6
clone size: many
D gene: TRBD1
CDR3 protein: ASSVDTGGSSPLH

V gene: TRBV7-6
J gene: TRBJ2-2
clone size: many
D gene: -
CDR3 protein: ASSLATGELF

V gene: TRBV12-3/TRBV12-4
J gene: TRBJ1-1
clone size: many
D gene: -
CDR3 protein: ASSLALEAF

V gene: TRBV5-1
J gene: TRBJ2-7
clone size: many
D gene: TRBD1
CDR3 protein: ASSLRTGDYEQY

V gene: TRBV7-9
J gene: TRBJ1-1
clone size: many
D gene: -
CDR3 protein: ASSPMTENTEAF

V gene: TRBV12-3/TRBV12-4
J gene: TRBJ2-2
clone size: many
D gene: -
CDR3 protein: ASRGVLTGELF

V gene: TRBV28
J gene: TRBJ1-6
clone size: many
D gene: -
CDR3 protein: ASSLGGAGNSPLH

V gene: TRBV11-3
J gene: TRBJ2-1
clone size: many
D gene: -
CDR3 protein: ASSLDLANEQF

V gene: TRBV9
J gene: TRBJ1-5
clone size: many
D gene: -
CDR3 protein: ASSVTADNQPQH

V gene: TRBV15
J gene: TRBJ2-7
clone size: -
D gene: -
CDR3 protein: ATSRGGEQY

V gene: TRBV6-2/TRBV6-3
J gene: TRBJ1-1
clone size: few
D gene: -
CDR3 protein: ASRPGTVNAEAF

V gene: TRBV5-6
J gene: TRBJ1-2
clone size: many
D gene: -
CDR3 protein: ASSPGQSFYGYT

V gene: TRBV28
J gene: TRBJ2-3
clone size: few
D gene: -
CDR3 protein: ASSLAAGGTDTQY

V gene: TRBV10-3
J gene: TRBJ2-2
clone size: many
D gene: TRBD1
CDR3 protein: AIKGASSDTGELF

V gene: TRBV27
J gene: TRBJ2-1
clone size: many
D gene: TRBD2
CDR3 protein: ASSPDSSGGYNEQF

V gene: TRBV28
J gene: TRBJ2-3
clone size: many
D gene: TRBD1
CDR3 protein: ASSFSGGIDTQY

V gene: TRBV5-5
J gene: TRBJ1-5
clone size: many
D gene: TRBD1
CDR3 protein: ASQGQGDNQPQH

V gene: TRBV20-1
J gene: TRBJ2-7
clone size: many
D gene: -
CDR3 protein: SFPTTKAYEQY

V gene: TRBV9
J gene: TRBJ2-3
clone size: many
D gene: -
CDR3 protein: ASSVDTSTDTQY

V gene: TRBV29-1
J gene: TRBJ2-2
clone size: many
D gene: -
CDR3 protein: SVESGPTGSTGELF

V gene: TRBV16
J gene: TRBJ2-7
clone size: many
D gene: TRBD1
CDR3 protein: ASSQWGTGFSEQY

V gene: TRBV6-2/TRBV6-3
J gene: TRBJ2-6
clone size: many
D gene: TRBD2
CDR3 protein: ASTSPLAGGPGSGANVLT

V gene: TRBV20-1
J gene: TRBJ1-1
clone size: many
D gene: -
CDR3 protein: SARDKGGRNTEAF

V gene: TRBV20-1
J gene: TRBJ1-6
clone size: many
D gene: -
CDR3 protein: SASGPDNSPLH

V gene: TRBV2
J gene: TRBJ1-5
clone size: many
D gene: TRBD1
CDR3 protein: ASSTGTGGGNQPQH

V gene: TRBV20-1
J gene: TRBJ2-7
clone size: many
D gene: -
CDR3 protein: SAQQDFAEQY

V gene: TRBV20-1
J gene: TRBJ1-4
clone size: many
D gene: -
CDR3 protein: SADPGLNEKLF

V gene: TRBV20-1
J gene: TRBJ1-2
clone size: many
D gene: -
CDR3 protein: SASGDSIGYT

V gene: TRBV7-6
J gene: TRBJ2-5
clone size: many
D gene: -
CDR3 protein: ASSLVIAETQY

V gene: TRBV5-4
J gene: TRBJ2-5
clone size: -
D gene: TRBD1
CDR3 protein: ASSGRDRHETQY

V gene: TRBV28
J gene: TRBJ2-3
clone size: many
D gene: -
CDR3 protein: ASTAAADTQY

V gene: TRBV3-1
J gene: TRBJ1-1
clone size: few
D gene: TRBD1
CDR3 protein: ASSLRQGSTEAF